This section outlines one TCR beta chain sequence together with its context. The CDR3 runs 15 residues. Germline values: CDR1 SGHTA, CDR2 FQGTGA. With 5 bases clipped from V and 3 bases from J, the junction kept 8 bases outside the gene matches. This sample is drawn from a study of glioma-infiltrating T cells after dendritic cell vaccination. Time point defined: after dendritic cell vaccination, including at tumor progression/relapse. Only patients with spare fresh-frozen tumor and over two years of follow-up were included. No glioblastoma patient carried an isocitrate dehydrogenase mutation. PBMC sampling occurred before vaccination, two weeks after the third dose, and at progression. Profiling relied on immunoSEQ multiplex PCR, and the TCRdb table lists in-frame clones only, not all of them. The profile shows just under 100,000 clones, more than 70% of them singletons.

The sequence derives from a human donor with glioblastoma. Source: blood, taken after dendritic cell vaccination. The chain combines TRBV7-3 with TRBJ2-3; TRBD2 aligns across 7 bases. The CDR3 spells CASSRSGKWTDTQYF. CDR3 in DNA: TGTGCCAGCAGCCGAAGCGGGAAATGGACAGATACGCAGTATTTT.